This T cell receptor beta chain was captured by sequencing in a study of early T cells in non-severe SARS-CoV-2 infection. General observations from the study: Anti-spike CD8 responses were favored by VDJdb matching, which missed private and CD4 specificities.

Attached unique molecular identifiers marked individual cDNA molecules. MiXCR, applied by TCRdb to the 5' RACE reads, yields one record per CDR3 protein. The sample consists of around 62,000 distinct CDR3 sequences, over 4% of them appearing once. The V end was cut by 5 bases, the J end by 10 bases, with 15 bases between. Germline CDR1 and CDR2: MDHEN and SYDVKM. CDR3 length: 13 amino acids. Comment on this clonotype: Its antigen is unknown.

The sequencing input was whole blood. The rearrangement uses TRBV28 and TRBJ2-1; no definite D call. This clonotype was sampled from an adult who was a healthcare worker with PCR-confirmed SARS-CoV-2 infection or an uninfected control (not recorded which). CDR3 sequence reads: CASSEYKDQEQFF. The CDR3 coding sequence is TGTGCCAGCAGTGAGTATAAGGACCAAGAGCAGTTCTTC. Supplemented by reference TRBV28 and TRBJ2-1, the full variable domain reads DVKVTQSSRYLVKRTGEKVFLECVQDMDHENMFWYRQDPGLGLRLIYFSYDVKMKEKGDIPEGYSVSREKKERFSLILESASTNQTSMYLCASSEYKDQEQFFGPGTRLTVL.